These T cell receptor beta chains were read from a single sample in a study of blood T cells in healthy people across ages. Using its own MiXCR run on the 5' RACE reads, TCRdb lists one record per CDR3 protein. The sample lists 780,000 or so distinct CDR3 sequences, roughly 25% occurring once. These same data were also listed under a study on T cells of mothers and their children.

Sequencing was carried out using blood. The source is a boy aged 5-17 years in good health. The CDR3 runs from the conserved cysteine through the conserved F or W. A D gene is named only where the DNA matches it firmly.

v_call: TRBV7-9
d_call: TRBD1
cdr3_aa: CASSPQGGNEKLFF

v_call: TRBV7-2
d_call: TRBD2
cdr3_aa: CASTLGLATNEQFF

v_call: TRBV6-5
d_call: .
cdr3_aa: CASSGRDKGNEQFF

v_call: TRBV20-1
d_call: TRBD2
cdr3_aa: CSAWGTSSPRSSYEQYF

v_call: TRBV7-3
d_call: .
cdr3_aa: CASSLNGGVRTDTQYF

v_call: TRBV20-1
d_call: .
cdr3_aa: CSAAPDRLPYEQYF

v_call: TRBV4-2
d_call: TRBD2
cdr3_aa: CASSQDAAGGNTGELFF

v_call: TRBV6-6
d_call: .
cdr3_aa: CASSYSQGGANEQFF

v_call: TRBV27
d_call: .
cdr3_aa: CASRPGWNQPQHF

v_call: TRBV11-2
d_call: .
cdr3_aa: CATRSLQALAKNIQYF

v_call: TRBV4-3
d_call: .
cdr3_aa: CASSQDVARENGYTF

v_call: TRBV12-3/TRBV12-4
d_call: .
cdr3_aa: CASSLYPPYGYTF

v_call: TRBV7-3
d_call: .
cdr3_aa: CASSPQGRYEQYF

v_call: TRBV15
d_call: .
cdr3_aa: CATSRVSSSGEQFF

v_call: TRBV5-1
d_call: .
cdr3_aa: CASSLEGTGTGELFF

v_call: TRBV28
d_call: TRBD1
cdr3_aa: CASSPGGDRDSYEQYF

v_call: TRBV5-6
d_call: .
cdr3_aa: CASSLRSGKRETQYF

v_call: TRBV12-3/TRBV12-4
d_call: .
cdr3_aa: CASSSSGIINTEAFF

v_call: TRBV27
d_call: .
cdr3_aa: CASSLRAQGTGNQPQHF

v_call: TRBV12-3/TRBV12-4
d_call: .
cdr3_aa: CASSRVGGAAGNTIYF

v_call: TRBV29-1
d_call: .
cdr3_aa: CSLRGGGDEQFF

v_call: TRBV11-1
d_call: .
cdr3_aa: CASSFGAGSYNEQLF

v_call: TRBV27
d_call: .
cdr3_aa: CASSPPRGQPQHF

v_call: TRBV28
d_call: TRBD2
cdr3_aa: CASGLGTGGYNEPFF

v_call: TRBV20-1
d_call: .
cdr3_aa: CSAVSIGPDGKLFF

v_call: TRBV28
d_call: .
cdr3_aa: CASTMGGNQPQHF

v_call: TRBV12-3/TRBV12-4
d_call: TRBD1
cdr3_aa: CASSPGTVYNEQFF

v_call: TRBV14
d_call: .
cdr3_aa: CASSYLTRSIQYF

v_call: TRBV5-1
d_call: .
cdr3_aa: CASRGAESYNEQFF

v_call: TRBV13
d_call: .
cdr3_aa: CASTDTSSPYEQYF

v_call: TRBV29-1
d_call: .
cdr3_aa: CSVPRGSYNEQFF

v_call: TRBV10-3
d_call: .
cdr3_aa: CAISEDQGSSPLHF

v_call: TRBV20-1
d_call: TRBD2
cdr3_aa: CSARRAGELQETQYF

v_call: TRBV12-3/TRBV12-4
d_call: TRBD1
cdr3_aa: CASSLGTGRNEKLFF

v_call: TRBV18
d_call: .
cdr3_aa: CASSPKREGGGKLFF

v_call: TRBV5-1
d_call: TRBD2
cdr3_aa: CASRPGTSGETQYF

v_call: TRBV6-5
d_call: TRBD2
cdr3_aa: CASSSSGSEFF

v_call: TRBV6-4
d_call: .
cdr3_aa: CASSDSDRSSYNEQFF

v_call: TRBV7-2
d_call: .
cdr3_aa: CASSLGTIVTQYF

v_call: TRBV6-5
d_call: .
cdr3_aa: CASSPRRFSYNEQFF

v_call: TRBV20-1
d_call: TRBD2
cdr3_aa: CKWTSGRNEQFF

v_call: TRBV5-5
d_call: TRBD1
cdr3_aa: CASSFSVGTAYNEQFF

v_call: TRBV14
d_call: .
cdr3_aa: CASRGFMNTEAFF

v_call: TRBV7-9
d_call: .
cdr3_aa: CASRSAEYSTDTQYF

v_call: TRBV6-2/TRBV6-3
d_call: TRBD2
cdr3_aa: CASSTSVPNEQYF

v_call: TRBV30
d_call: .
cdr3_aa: CAWSVQGGYGYTF